A single T cell receptor beta chain is shown here with its context. Its matching antigen is unknown. These data belong to a study of cytomegalovirus exposure and HLA in healthy donors. Study details: The roughly 130 validation repertoires used the same platform as the 650 to 850 first-cohort repertoires (as reported by a later analysis).

Trimming removed 7 bases from V and 2 bases from J; junction bases left unmatched: 8. Germline V gene data show CDR1 as SNHLY and CDR2 as FYNNEI. CDR3 length: 15 residues. General study points: The tendency of first-cohort TCR clusters to co-occur in the 90 to 150 validation repertoires emerged from a later analysis. Cytomegalovirus status was reportedly diagnosed by the classifier with high specificity and sensitivity.

Profiled with immunoSEQ multiplex PCR; TCRdb holds only in-frame clones, not every one. The sample lists 120,000 or so clones; roughly 89% were seen once. The donors were part of the validation cohort of some 120 subjects. That cohort was separate from the first cohort, which comprised 500 to 700 subjects. V and J are TRBV2 and TRBJ1-2; 9 bases align to TRBD1. The clonotype was recovered from a woman aged 18-29 years in good health and CMV-seronegative. Sequencing was carried out using PBMCs. The CDR3 loop is CASNAPGQGNYGYTF. CDR3 DNA: TGTGCCAGCAATGCCCCGGGACAGGGAAACTATGGCTACACCTTC.